A selection of T cell receptor beta chains follows, all from one sample in a study of blood T cell repertoires in COVID-19. Sequencing was performed with immunoSEQ multiplex PCR; in TCRdb, only in-frame clones are kept and a portion is missing. The table records over 150,000 clones, 75% to 85% of them present only once. The sequenced material came from peripheral blood. The receptors originated from a human donor in a cohort sampled during active COVID-19. CDR3s include the opening cysteine and the closing phenylalanine or tryptophan. D genes are given only for firm matches. Some rows have no size entry. The others give once, few or many, or a class for an expanded clone.

j_gene	d_gene	abundance	v_gene	CDR3aa	CDR3nt
TRBJ2-1	TRBD2	NA	TRBV19	CASSLAGGPNEQFF	TGTGCCAGTAGCTTAGCGGGAGGGCCAAATGAGCAGTTCTTC
TRBJ2-1	TRBD2	NA	TRBV27	CASSPRLAGGSYNEQFF	TGTGCCAGCAGTCCCCGCCTGGCGGGAGGGTCCTACAATGAGCAGTTCTTC
TRBJ2-3	TRBD2	NA	TRBV3-1/TRBV3-2	CASSQEWTSGRTDTQYF	TGTGCCAGCAGCCAAGAGTGGACTAGCGGTCGCACAGATACGCAGTATTTT
TRBJ1-2	TRBD1	NA	TRBV6-5	CASKLDTGAAYGYTF	TGTGCCAGCAAACTCGACACAGGGGCGGCCTATGGCTACACCTTC
TRBJ1-6	NA	few	TRBV5-1	CASSLVVGNTSPLHF	TGCGCCAGCAGCTTGGTGGTGGGCAACACTTCACCCCTCCACTTT
TRBJ1-6	NA	NA	TRBV7-9	CASSPREDNSPLHF	TGTGCCAGCAGCCCTAGGGAGGACAATTCACCCCTCCACTTT
TRBJ2-4	TRBD2	NA	TRBV19	CASSPMGRATKNIQYF	TGTGCCAGTAGTCCTATGGGGAGGGCGACCAAAAACATTCAGTACTTC
TRBJ1-5	TRBD1	NA	TRBV6-8	CASRKTGADGFSNQPQHF	TGTGCCAGCAGAAAAACAGGGGCGGATGGGTTTAGCAATCAGCCCCAGCATTTT
TRBJ1-3	TRBD1	NA	TRBV7-8	CASSKGQGYNTIYF	TGTGCCAGCAGCAAGGGACAGGGCTACAACACCATATATTTT
TRBJ2-1	TRBD2	NA	TRBV30	CAWTASGRATDEQFF	TGTGCCTGGACCGCTAGCGGGAGGGCCACCGATGAGCAGTTCTTC
TRBJ2-1	NA	NA	TRBV18	CASSPPVYGSVFYNEQFF	TGTGCCAGCTCACCACCCGTTTACGGGAGCGTTTTCTACAATGAGCAGTTCTTC
TRBJ1-4	NA	NA	TRBV27	CASSLHRTNEKLFF	TGTGCCAGCAGTTTACACAGGACAAATGAAAAACTGTTTTTT
TRBJ2-4	TRBD2	NA	TRBV5-1	CASSPPTSGRARWYF	TGCGCCAGCAGCCCCCCAACTAGCGGGAGGGCCCGGTGGTACTTC
TRBJ2-2	NA	NA	TRBV9	CASNPGLSNTGELFF	TGTGCCAGCAACCCGGGACTTTCGAACACCGGGGAGCTGTTTTTT
TRBJ2-3	NA	NA	TRBV5-6	CASSLESVTQYF	TGTGCCAGCAGCCTCGAGTCGGTTACGCAGTATTTT
TRBJ1-2	NA	NA	TRBV7-9	CASSSVAQGNYGYTF	TGTGCCAGCAGCTCCGTGGCCCAGGGAAACTATGGCTACACCTTC
TRBJ2-2	TRBD2	NA	TRBV7-6	CASSFGLAANTGELFF	TGTGCCAGCAGCTTCGGACTAGCGGCAAACACCGGGGAGCTGTTTTTT
TRBJ2-2	NA	NA	TRBV27	CASSLGRVDHTGELFF	TGTGCCAGCAGTTTAGGCAGGGTCGATCACACCGGGGAGCTGTTTTTT
TRBJ2-7	NA	NA	TRBV25-1	CASSELRAGGYEQYF	TGTGCCAGCAGTGAACTGCGGGCCGGGGGCTACGAGCAGTACTTC
TRBJ1-5	NA	NA	TRBV2	CASWGGGNQPQHF	TGTGCCAGTTGGGGGGGAGGCAATCAGCCCCAGCATTTT
TRBJ2-7	NA	few	TRBV4-2	CASSQDRGYEQYF	TGTGCCAGCAGCCAAGATCGGGGCTACGAGCAGTACTTC
TRBJ2-1	TRBD2	NA	TRBV14	CASSQDGLASGYNEQFF	TGTGCCAGCAGCCAGGACGGACTAGCGTCGGGCTACAATGAGCAGTTCTTC
TRBJ1-5	NA	few	TRBV27	CASSLSRSGSNQPQHF	TGTGCCAGCAGTTTATCGAGGTCTGGTTCGAATCAGCCCCAGCATTTT
TRBJ2-1	NA	NA	TRBV27	CASSPLGGLSYNEQFF	TGTGCCAGCAGTCCCCTGGGAGGACTATCCTACAATGAGCAGTTCTTC
TRBJ2-1	TRBD2	NA	TRBV4-1	CASQQGSSGIVYNEQFF	TGCGCCAGCCAGCAGGGGTCTAGCGGGATTGTCTACAATGAGCAGTTCTTC
TRBJ2-5	TRBD1	NA	TRBV7-2	CASSSPPGQKTQYF	TGTGCCAGCAGCTCCCCCCCGGGACAGAAGACCCAGTACTTC
TRBJ2-7	TRBD2	NA	TRBV3-1/TRBV3-2	CASSRRTAGAHEQYF	TGTGCCAGCAGCCGTCGAACAGCGGGAGCTCACGAGCAGTACTTC
TRBJ2-1	NA	NA	TRBV27	CASSERSPSYNEQFF	TGTGCCAGCAGTGAGAGGAGCCCTTCCTACAATGAGCAGTTCTTC
TRBJ2-3	NA	many	TRBV27	CASSSAGPDTDTQYF	TGTGCCAGCAGTTCAGCAGGTCCCGACACAGATACGCAGTATTTT
TRBJ2-7	NA	NA	TRBV6-5	CASSPGDWSSYEQYF	TGTGCCAGCAGCCCCGGTGACTGGAGCTCCTACGAGCAGTACTTC
TRBJ2-5	TRBD1	NA	TRBV25-1	CASSGDRVETQYF	TGTGCCAGCAGTGGGGACAGGGTGGAGACCCAGTACTTC
TRBJ2-2	TRBD2	NA	TRBV7-9	CASSPGLAGATGTGELFF	TGTGCCAGCAGTCCGGGACTAGCGGGAGCGACGGGGACCGGGGAGCTGTTTTTT
TRBJ1-5	NA	NA	TRBV28	CASTSAGFNQPQHF	TGTGCCAGCACCTCCGCAGGGTTCAATCAGCCCCAGCATTTT
TRBJ2-7	TRBD2	NA	TRBV7-9	CASSLSSGGTYEQYF	TGTGCCAGCAGCTTATCTAGCGGGGGAACCTACGAGCAGTACTTC
TRBJ2-7	NA	few	TRBV10-2	CASTGFGIFYEQYF	TGCGCCAGCACTGGTTTCGGGATTTTCTACGAGCAGTACTTC
TRBJ1-3	NA	NA	TRBV3-1/TRBV3-2	CASSPLKNTIYF	TGTGCCAGCAGTCCCCTAAAAAACACCATATATTTT